This is a list of T cell receptor beta chains from one sample in a study of CD8 T cells in ankylosing spondylitis. TCRdb redid the calling of the 5' RACE reads with MiXCR, one entry per CDR3 protein. The table lists about 840,000 distinct CDR3 sequences, 12% of them singletons, with about 0.5% in the top ten. What was sequenced was blood, either unsorted or a sorted T cell fraction (not recorded which). The receptors originated from a male donor with ankylosing spondylitis. The CDR3 runs from the conserved cysteine through the conserved F or W. D genes are given only for firm matches. The size of a clone is reported for some rows only, either as once, few or many, or as a class for expanded clones.

D gene,CDR3 length,V gene,J gene,clone size,CDR3 DNA,CDR3 protein
-,14,TRBV5-1,TRBJ1-3,few,TGCGCCAGCAGCCCCGACCCTGCTGGAAACACCATATATTTT,CASSPDPAGNTIYF
TRBD2,17,TRBV6-5,TRBJ2-2,-,TGTGCCAGCAGTTATAGGGCTAGCGGGGCAATCACCGGGGAGCTGTTTTTT,CASSYRASGAITGELFF
TRBD1,13,TRBV20-1,TRBJ1-4,few,TGCAGTGCCGAGACAGGGTTGAATGAAAAACTGTTTTTT,CSAETGLNEKLFF
TRBD1,14,TRBV28,TRBJ1-5,-,TGTGCCAGCAGTGGTCGACAGGGGTATCAGCCCCAGCATTTT,CASSGRQGYQPQHF
-,15,TRBV20-1,TRBJ1-4,few,TGCAGTGCTAGAGAAATGACAGCAACTAATGAAAAACTGTTTTTT,CSAREMTATNEKLFF
TRBD1,13,TRBV10-3,TRBJ1-2,many,TGTGCCATCAGCGGGGACAGGGATTTCGGCTACACCTTC,CAISGDRDFGYTF
TRBD1,12,TRBV20-1,TRBJ2-4,many,TGCAGTGCCTTTGGACAGGGTAACATTCAGTACTTC,CSAFGQGNIQYF
-,24,TRBV21-1,TRBJ2-2,-,TGTGCCAGCAGCAAAGTTGGGTTTCTCTGGGACAGGGGGCGAAAAATCGCGAACACCGGGGAGCTGTTTTTT,CASSKVGFLWDRGRKIANTGELFF
-,14,TRBV15,TRBJ1-3,few,TGTGCCACCAGCAGAGTGCGAACAGCGGACACCATATATTTT,CATSRVRTADTIYF
TRBD1,12,TRBV20-1,TRBJ1-1,many,TGCAGTGCCGACAGGGGGGACACTGAAGCTTTCTTT,CSADRGDTEAFF
-,11,TRBV20-1,TRBJ1-1,many,TGCAGTGCTAGAGAGGGGCGTGAAGCTTTCTTT,CSAREGREAFF
-,13,TRBV20-1,TRBJ1-4,few,TGCAGTGCTAGTGGCAACGGAAATGAAAAACTGTTTTTT,CSASGNGNEKLFF
-,13,TRBV11-2,TRBJ2-5,-,TGTGCCAGCAGCTTATTGACAGAAGAGACCCAGTACTTC,CASSLLTEETQYF
-,17,TRBV6-1,TRBJ2-3,-,TGTGCCAGCAGTGAAAAGGGGACTGCAACTATCACAGATACGCAGTATTTT,CASSEKGTATITDTQYF
-,12,TRBV5-1,TRBJ2-1,-,TGCGCCAGCAGCTTGGTAAAGACCGAGCAGTTCTTC,CASSLVKTEQFF
-,14,TRBV4-1,TRBJ2-7,few,TGCGCCAGCAGCCAGCCCGACGTATCCTACGAGCAGTACTTC,CASSQPDVSYEQYF
TRBD2,13,TRBV20-1,TRBJ2-1,-,TGCAGTCTGACTAGCGGGGAGTACAATGAGCAGTTCTTC,CSLTSGEYNEQFF
-,15,TRBV9,TRBJ2-7,-,TGTGCCAGCAGCGAGGGGGCTAGCGGACCCTACGAGCAGTACTTC,CASSEGASGPYEQYF
-,14,TRBV7-9,TRBJ1-2,-,TGTGCCAGCAGCTCAAGTGCAGCAGCTTCTGGCTACACCTTC,CASSSSAAASGYTF
TRBD2,14,TRBV28,TRBJ2-3,-,TGTGCCAGCAAGGTAGCGGGGGAGGCAGATACGCAGTATTTT,CASKVAGEADTQYF
-,14,TRBV29-1,TRBJ1-1,few,TGCAGCGTTGAACCCTTACTCGGGGAAACTGAAGCTTTCTTT,CSVEPLLGETEAFF
TRBD1,14,TRBV5-5,TRBJ1-4,many,TGTGCCAGCAGCAGGACAGGGGGTTTTGAAAAACTGTTTTTT,CASSRTGGFEKLFF
TRBD2,15,TRBV7-2,TRBJ2-7,many,TGTGCCAGCAGCTCGACTAGCGGGCTTACCTACGAGCAGTACTTC,CASSSTSGLTYEQYF
TRBD1,14,TRBV25-1,TRBJ2-7,few,TGTGCCAGCATGTTAGGACAGGGGGCCTACGAGCAGTACTTC,CASMLGQGAYEQYF
-,14,TRBV7-7,TRBJ2-7,many,TGTGCTAGCAGCTTACAGATAGGGACCTACGAGCAGTACTTC,CASSLQIGTYEQYF
-,13,TRBV29-1,TRBJ1-1,many,TGCAGCGTTAGACAGTGGAGGAACACTGAAGCTTTCTTT,CSVRQWRNTEAFF
-,15,TRBV5-1,TRBJ2-5,few,TGCGCCAGCAGCTTGGATGGGGAATTGGGAGAGACCCAGTACTTC,CASSLDGELGETQYF
-,17,TRBV6-2/TRBV6-3,TRBJ2-3,few,TGTGCCAGCAGTTACTCGATGGCCCAGGGGAGCACAGATACGCAGTATTTT,CASSYSMAQGSTDTQYF
-,19,TRBV12-3/TRBV12-4,TRBJ1-3,-,TGTGCCAGCAGTTTGGGTAGGGGTGCGGAGCCCAGCTCTGGAAACACCATATATTTT,CASSLGRGAEPSSGNTIYF
-,11,TRBV28,TRBJ2-7,few,TGTGCCAGCAGTCGCATCTGGGAGCAGTACTTC,CASSRIWEQYF
-,16,TRBV28,TRBJ2-1,-,TGTGCCAGCAGTTTATGGCGGTCCAGCTCCTACAATGAGCAGTTCTTC,CASSLWRSSSYNEQFF
TRBD2,18,TRBV18,TRBJ2-1,-,TGTGCCAGCTCACTGATTTGGACTAGCGGGAGTGTCGACAATGAGCAGTTCTTC,CASSLIWTSGSVDNEQFF
-,15,TRBV20-1,TRBJ2-7,-,TGCAGTGCTGGCGCCTGGCTGTTCAGCTCCTACGAGCAGTACTTC,CSAGAWLFSSYEQYF